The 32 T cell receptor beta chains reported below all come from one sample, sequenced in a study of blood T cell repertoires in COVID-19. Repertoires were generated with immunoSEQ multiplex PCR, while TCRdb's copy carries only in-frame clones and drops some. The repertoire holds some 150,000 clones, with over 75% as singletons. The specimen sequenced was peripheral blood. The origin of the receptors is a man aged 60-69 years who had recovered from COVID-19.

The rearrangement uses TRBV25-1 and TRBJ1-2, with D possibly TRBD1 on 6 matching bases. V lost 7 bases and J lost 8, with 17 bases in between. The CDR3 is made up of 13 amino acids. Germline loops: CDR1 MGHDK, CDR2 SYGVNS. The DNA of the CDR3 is TGTGCCAGCACCTCCTCGGGGGGCAGGGGCTACACCTTC. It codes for CASTSSGGRGYTF.

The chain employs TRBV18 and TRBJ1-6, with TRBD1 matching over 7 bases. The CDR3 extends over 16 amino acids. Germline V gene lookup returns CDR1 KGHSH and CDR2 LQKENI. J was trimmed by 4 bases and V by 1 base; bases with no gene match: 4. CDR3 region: CASSPRPDRYNSPLHF. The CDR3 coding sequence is TGTGCCAGCTCACCACGTCCGGACAGGTATAATTCACCCCTCCACTTT.

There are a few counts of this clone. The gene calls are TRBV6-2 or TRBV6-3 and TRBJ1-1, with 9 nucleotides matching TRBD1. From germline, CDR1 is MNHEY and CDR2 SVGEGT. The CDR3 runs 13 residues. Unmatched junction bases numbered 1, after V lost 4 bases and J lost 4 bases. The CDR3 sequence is CASSWTGATEAFF. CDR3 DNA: TGTGCCAGCAGTTGGACAGGGGCCACTGAAGCTTTCTTT.

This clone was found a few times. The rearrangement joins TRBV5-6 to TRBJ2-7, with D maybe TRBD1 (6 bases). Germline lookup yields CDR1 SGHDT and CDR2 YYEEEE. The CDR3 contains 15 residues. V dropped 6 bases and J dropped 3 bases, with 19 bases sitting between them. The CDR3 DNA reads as TGTGCCAGCACCTCTTTGTCAGGGGTCCGCTACGAGCAGTACTTC. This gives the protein CASTSLSGVRYEQYF.

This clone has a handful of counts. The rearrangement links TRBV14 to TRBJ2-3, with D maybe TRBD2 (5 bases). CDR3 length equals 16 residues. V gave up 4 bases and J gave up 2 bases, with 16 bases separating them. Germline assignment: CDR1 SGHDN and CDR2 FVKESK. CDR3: CASSPTSFSLTDTQYF. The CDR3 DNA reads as TGTGCCAGCAGCCCCACTAGTTTCTCCCTCACAGATACGCAGTATTTT.

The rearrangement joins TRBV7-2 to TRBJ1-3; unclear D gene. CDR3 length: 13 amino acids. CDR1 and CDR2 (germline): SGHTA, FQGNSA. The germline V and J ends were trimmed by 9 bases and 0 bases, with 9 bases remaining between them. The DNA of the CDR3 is TGTGCCAGGATTAGCCCCTCTGGAAACACCATATATTTT. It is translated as CARISPSGNTIYF.

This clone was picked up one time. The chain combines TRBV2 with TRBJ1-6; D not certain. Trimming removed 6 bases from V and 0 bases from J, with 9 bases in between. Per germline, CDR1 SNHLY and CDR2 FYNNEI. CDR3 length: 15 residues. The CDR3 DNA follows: TGTGCCAGCAGCCCCGGGAGCTCCTATAATTCACCCCTCCACTTT. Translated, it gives CASSPGSSYNSPLHF.

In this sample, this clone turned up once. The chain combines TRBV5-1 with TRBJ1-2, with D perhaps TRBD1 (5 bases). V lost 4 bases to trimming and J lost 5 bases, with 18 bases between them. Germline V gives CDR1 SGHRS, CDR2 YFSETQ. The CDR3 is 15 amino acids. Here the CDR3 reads CASSPGQEGVYGYTF. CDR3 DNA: TGCGCCAGCAGCCCAGGACAAGAAGGAGTTTATGGCTACACCTTC.

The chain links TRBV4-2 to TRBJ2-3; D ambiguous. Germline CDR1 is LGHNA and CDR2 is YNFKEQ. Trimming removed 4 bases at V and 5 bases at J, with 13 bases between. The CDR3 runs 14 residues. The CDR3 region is CASSPAPSGDTQYF. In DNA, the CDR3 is TGTGCCAGCAGCCCCGCCCCCTCAGGAGATACGCAGTATTTT.

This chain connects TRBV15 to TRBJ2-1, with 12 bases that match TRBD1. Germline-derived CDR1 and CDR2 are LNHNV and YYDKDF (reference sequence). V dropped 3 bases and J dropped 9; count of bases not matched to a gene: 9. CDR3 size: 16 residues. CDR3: CATSSLAGTGGFEQFF. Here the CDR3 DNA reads TGTGCCACCAGCAGCCTGGCCGGGACAGGGGGCTTTGAGCAGTTCTTC.

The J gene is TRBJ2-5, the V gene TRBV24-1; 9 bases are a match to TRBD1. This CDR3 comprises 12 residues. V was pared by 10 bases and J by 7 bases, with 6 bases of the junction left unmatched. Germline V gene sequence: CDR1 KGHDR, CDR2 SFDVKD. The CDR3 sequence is CATTTGGGTQYF. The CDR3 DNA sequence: TGTGCCACAACGACAGGGGGGGGGACCCAGTACTTC.

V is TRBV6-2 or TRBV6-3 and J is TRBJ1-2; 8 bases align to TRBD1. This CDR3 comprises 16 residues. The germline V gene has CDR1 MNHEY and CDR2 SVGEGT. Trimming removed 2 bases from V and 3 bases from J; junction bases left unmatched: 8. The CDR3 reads CASSYRTGRMDYGYTF. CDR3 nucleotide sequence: TGTGCCAGCAGTTACCGGACAGGGCGGATGGACTATGGCTACACCTTC.

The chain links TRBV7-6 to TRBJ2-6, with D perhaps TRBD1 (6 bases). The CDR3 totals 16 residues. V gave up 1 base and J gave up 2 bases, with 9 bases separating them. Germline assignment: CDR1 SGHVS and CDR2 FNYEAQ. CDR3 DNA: TGTGCCAGCAGCTTAGGGACAGTGACTGGGGCCAACGTCCTGACTTTC. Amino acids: CASSLGTVTGANVLTF.

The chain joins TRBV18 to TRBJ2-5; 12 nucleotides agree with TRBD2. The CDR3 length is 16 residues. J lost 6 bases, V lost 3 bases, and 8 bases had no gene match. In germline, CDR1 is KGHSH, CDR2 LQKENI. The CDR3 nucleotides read TGTGCCAGCTCACCGTCTAGCGGGGGGGACGGAAAGACCCAGTACTTC. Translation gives CASSPSSGGDGKTQYF.

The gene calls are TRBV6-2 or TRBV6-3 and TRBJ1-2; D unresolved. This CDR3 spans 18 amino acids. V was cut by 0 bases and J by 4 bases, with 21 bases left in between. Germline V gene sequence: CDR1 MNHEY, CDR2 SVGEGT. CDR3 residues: CASSYSTVPSGESYGYTF. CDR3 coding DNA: TGTGCCAGCAGTTACTCGACCGTTCCCTCCGGGGAGTCCTATGGCTACACCTTC.

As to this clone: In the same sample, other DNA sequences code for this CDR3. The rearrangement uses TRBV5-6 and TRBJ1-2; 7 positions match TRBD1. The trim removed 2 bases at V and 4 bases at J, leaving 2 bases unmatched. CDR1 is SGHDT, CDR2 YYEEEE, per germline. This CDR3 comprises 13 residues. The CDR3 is CASSLGGSYGYTF. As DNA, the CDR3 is TGTGCCAGCAGCTTAGGGGGCAGCTATGGCTACACCTTC.

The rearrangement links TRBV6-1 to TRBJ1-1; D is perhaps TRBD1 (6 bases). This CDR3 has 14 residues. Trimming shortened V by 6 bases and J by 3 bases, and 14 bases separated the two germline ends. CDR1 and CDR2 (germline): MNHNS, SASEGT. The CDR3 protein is CASSPRGPDTEAFF. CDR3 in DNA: TGTGCCAGCAGCCCCAGGGGTCCGGACACTGAAGCTTTCTTT.

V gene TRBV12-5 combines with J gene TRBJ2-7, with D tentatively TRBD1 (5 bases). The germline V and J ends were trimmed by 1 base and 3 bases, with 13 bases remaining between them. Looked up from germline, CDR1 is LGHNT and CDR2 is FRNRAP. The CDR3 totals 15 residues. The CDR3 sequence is CASGLGGPEGYEQYF. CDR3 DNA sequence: TGTGCTAGTGGTTTGGGGGGCCCCGAAGGCTACGAGCAGTACTTC.

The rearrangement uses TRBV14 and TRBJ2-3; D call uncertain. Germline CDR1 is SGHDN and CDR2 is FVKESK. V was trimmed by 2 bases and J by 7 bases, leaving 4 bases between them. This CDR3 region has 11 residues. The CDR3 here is CASSQSYTQYF. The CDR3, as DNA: TGTGCCAGCAGCCAATCATATACGCAGTATTTT.

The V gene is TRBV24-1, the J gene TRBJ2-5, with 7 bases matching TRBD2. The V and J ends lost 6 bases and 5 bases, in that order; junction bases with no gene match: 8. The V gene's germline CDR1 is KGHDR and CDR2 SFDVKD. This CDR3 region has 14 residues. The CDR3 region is CATSKAGLGETQYF. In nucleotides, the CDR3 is TGTGCCACCAGTAAAGCGGGGCTCGGGGAGACCCAGTACTTC.

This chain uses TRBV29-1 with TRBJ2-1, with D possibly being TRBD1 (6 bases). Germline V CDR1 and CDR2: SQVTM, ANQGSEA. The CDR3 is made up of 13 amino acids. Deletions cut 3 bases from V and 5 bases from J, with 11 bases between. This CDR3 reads CSVDGTNNNEQFF. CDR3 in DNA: TGCAGCGTTGATGGGACAAATAACAATGAGCAGTTCTTC.

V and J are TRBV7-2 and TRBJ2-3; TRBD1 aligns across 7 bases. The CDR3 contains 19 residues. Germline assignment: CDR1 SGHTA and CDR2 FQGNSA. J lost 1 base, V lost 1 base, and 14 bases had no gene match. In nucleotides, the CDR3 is TGTGCCAGCAGCTTAGAAGATTTAGGGGGCGCCCCCCGCACAGATACGCAGTATTTT. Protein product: CASSLEDLGGAPRTDTQYF. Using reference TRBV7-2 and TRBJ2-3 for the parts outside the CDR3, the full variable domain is GAGVSQSPSNKVTEKGKDVELRCDPISGHTALYWYRQSLGQGLEFLIYFQGNSAPDKSGLPSDRFSAERTGGSVSTLTIQRTQQEDSAVYLCASSLEDLGGAPRTDTQYFGPGTRLTVL.

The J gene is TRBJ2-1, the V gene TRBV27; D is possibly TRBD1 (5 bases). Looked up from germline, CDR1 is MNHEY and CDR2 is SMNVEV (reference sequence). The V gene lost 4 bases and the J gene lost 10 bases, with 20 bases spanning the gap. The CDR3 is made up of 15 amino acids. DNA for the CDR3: TGTGCCAGCAGTTCCCAAGGAGAAGGGGAAGGGGAGCAGTTCTTC. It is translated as CASSSQGEGEGEQFF.

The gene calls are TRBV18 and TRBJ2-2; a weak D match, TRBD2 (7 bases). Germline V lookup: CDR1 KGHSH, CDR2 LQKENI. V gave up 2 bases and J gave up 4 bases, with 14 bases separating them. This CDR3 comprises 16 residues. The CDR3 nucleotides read TGTGCCAGCTCACCAGGGGGGGCGAGCCTCACCGGGGAGCTGTTTTTT. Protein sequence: CASSPGGASLTGELFF. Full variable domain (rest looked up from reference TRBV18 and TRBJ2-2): NAGVMQNPRHLVRRRGQEARLRCSPMKGHSHVYWYRQLPEEGLKFMVYLQKENIIDESGMPKERFSAEFPKEGPSILRIQQVVRGDSAAYFCASSPGGASLTGELFFGEGSRLTVL.

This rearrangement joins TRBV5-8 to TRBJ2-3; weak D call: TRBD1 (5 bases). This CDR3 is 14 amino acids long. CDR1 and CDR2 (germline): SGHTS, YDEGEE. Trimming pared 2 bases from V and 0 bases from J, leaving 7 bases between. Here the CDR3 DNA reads TGTGCCAGCAGCTTTGCAGGGAGCACAGATACGCAGTATTTT. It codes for CASSFAGSTDTQYF.

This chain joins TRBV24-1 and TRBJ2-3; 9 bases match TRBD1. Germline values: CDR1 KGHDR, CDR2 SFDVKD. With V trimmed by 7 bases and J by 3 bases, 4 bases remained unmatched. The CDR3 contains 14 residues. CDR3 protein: CATSAGTGTDTQYF. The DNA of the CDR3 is TGTGCCACCAGCGCCGGGACAGGGACAGATACGCAGTATTTT.

CDR3 sequence reads: CASSYEGSETGELFF. CDR3 sequence (DNA): TGTGCCAGCAGTTACGAGGGCAGCGAGACCGGGGAGCTGTTTTTT. The rearrangement links TRBV6-5 to TRBJ2-2, with a possible D match to TRBD2 (5 bases). The CDR3 sequence is 15 residues long. Per germline, CDR1 MNHEY and CDR2 SVGAGI. V lost 2 bases, J lost 5 bases, and 12 bases lay in between.

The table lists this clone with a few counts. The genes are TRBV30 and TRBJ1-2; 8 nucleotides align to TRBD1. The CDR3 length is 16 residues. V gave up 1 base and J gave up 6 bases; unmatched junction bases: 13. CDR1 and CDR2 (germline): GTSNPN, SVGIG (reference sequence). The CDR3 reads CAWSGDRRVRYHGYTF. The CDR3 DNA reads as TGTGCCTGGAGTGGGGACAGGAGGGTCAGATATCATGGCTACACCTTC. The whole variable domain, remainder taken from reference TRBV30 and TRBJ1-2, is SQTIHQWPATLVQPVGSPLSLECTVEGTSNPNLYWYRQAAGRGLQLLFYSVGIGQISSEVPQNLSASRPQDRQFILSSKKLLLSDSGFYLCAWSGDRRVRYHGYTFGSGTRLTVV.

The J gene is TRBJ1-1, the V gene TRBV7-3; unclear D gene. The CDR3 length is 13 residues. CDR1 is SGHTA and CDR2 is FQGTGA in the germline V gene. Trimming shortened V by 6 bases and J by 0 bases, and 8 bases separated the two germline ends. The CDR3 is CASSFGLNTEAFF. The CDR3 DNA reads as TGTGCCAGCAGTTTTGGGCTGAACACTGAAGCTTTCTTT.

This CDR3 reads CASSLEPGQGAFF. DNA of the CDR3: TGTGCCAGCAGCTTGGAACCGGGACAGGGAGCTTTCTTT. This chain uses TRBV5-8 with TRBJ1-1; 9 bases are a match to TRBD1. Looked up from germline, CDR1 is SGHTS and CDR2 is YDEGEE. The CDR3 runs 13 residues. V lost 0 bases and J lost 10; bases outside the gene matches: 4.

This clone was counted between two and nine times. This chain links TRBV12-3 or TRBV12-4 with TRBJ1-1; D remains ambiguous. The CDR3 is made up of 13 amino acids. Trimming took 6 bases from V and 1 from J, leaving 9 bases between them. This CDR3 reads CASSLTWNTEAFF. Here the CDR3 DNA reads TGTGCCAGCAGCCTCACTTGGAACACTGAAGCTTTCTTT.

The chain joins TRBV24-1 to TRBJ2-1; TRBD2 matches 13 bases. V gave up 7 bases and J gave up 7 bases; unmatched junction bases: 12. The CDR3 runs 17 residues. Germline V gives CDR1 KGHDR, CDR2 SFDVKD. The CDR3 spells CATSKTTSGGALNEQFF. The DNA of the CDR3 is TGTGCCACCAGCAAGACAACTAGCGGGGGGGCATTGAATGAGCAGTTCTTC.